These T cell receptor beta chains were read from a single sample in a study of blood T cell repertoires in COVID-19. Here immunoSEQ multiplex PCR was the method, and the copy in TCRdb shows in-frame clones only, minus some. The sample has roughly 66,000 clones; 91% are singletons. Source material: peripheral blood. These receptors all come from a human donor in a cohort sampled during active COVID-19. Both conserved end residues are part of each CDR3. Expanded clones get a size class; other rows say once, few or many, or leave the size out.

V gene: TRBV2; clone size: few; CDR3 protein: CASSPPGTGDSGNTIYF
V gene: TRBV5-8; clone size: once; CDR3 protein: CASVVVAGNYGYTF
V gene: TRBV7-2; clone size: NA; CDR3 protein: CASSLQMTGGTSPLHF
V gene: TRBV28; clone size: NA; CDR3 protein: CATGTGVYEQYF
V gene: TRBV4-3; clone size: NA; CDR3 protein: CASSQAGGMVPDTQYF
V gene: TRBV25-1; clone size: NA; CDR3 protein: CASSEYKFTGPNTEAFF
V gene: TRBV9; clone size: NA; CDR3 protein: CASSVDSGKDNEQFF
V gene: TRBV19; clone size: NA; CDR3 protein: CASRELSTTNEKLFF
V gene: TRBV7-9; clone size: NA; CDR3 protein: CASSLGAGHTSSYNEQFF
V gene: TRBV5-4; clone size: NA; CDR3 protein: CASSTGTSGGVGETQYF
V gene: TRBV7-2; clone size: NA; CDR3 protein: CASSYTDTNYGYTF
V gene: TRBV5-6; clone size: NA; CDR3 protein: CASSDAYRVPYGYTF
V gene: TRBV25-1; clone size: once; CDR3 protein: CASSAPGQGTGELFF
V gene: TRBV5-4; clone size: NA; CDR3 protein: CASSLRGDLGWETQYF
V gene: TRBV19; clone size: NA; CDR3 protein: CASSISTGGNQPQHF
V gene: TRBV29-1; clone size: once; CDR3 protein: CSVADNRGTPAFF
V gene: TRBV13; clone size: NA; CDR3 protein: CASRHRAMNTEAFF